This TCR beta chain was captured by sequencing in a study of T cell repertoires in cytomegalovirus infection (dated by TCRdb to about 2019). Study-wide context: The peptide stimulations were aimed at well-studied HLA-B-restricted epitopes as well as recently identified HLA-C-restricted CMV epitopes, whose presentation resists viral immunomodulation. Donor HLA type was relevant to the analysis, because carriage of CMV infection together with the matching HLA type was indicated by public TCR beta signatures. What the work shows at the level of the full study, not this receptor alone: Carriers of CMV infection plus the relevant HLA type were discriminated by the cumulative frequency of public TCR beta family members in the study cohort and in an independent roughly 340-donor cohort. The ex vivo response was dominated by HLA-C-restricted CMV-specific TCR beta clonotypes, which also provided the single most frequent clonotype in two of eight donors.

TCRdb records Illumina HiSeq 1500 as the sequencer. TCRdb cleaned the public reads at Q25 with fastp, built clones with MiXCR and kept in-frame beta chains. Rows with a matching CDR3 protein are joined into one entry that keeps the most common DNA and genes. In this sample the table shows 900,000 to 950,000 distinct CDR3 sequences, under 40% of which occur a single time. Roughly an eighth of the sample comes from the top ten. Concerning this clonotype itself: Its antigen target is currently unknown. The junction does not match germline at one end; this may be a read error.

From cysteine to phenylalanine, the CDR3 is 15 amino acids long. Just CDR3 DNA is preserved here, 45 bases in frame from base 1. The meaning of the sample's treatment or condition label: in vitro stimulation with specific CMV peptide epitopes to enrich CMV-specific T cells. Sequences were derived from cultured CD8+ T cells from PBMCs, sampled from culture after CMV antigen stimulation. This sequence originates from a human donor in good health (CMV status not recorded). Some clones in this sample may be carry-over from other donors' samples. The rearrangement combines TRBV12-3 or TRBV12-4 with TRBJ1-2, and 10 junction bases match TRBD1. The CDR3 is CASSLATGGGYGYTF. The sequence in DNA is TGTGCCAGCAGTCTAGCGACAGGGGGCGGGTATGGCTACACCTTC.